Listed below are T cell receptor beta chains from one sample, sequenced in a study of blood T cells in healthy people across ages. MiXCR, run by TCRdb on the 5' RACE reads, gives a single entry per CDR3 protein. The sample yields hundreds of thousands of distinct CDR3 sequences, roughly 32% seen once. The sample was blood. The origin of the receptors is a woman aged 80 or over in good health. Both conserved end residues are part of each CDR3. Fields, in order: CDR3 protein, CDR3 DNA, clone size, V gene, J gene, D gene. D genes are given only for firm matches. A clone size is listed for some rows: how often the clone was seen (once, few, many), or a class if it is expanded.

cdr3_aa: CSARAGTADYEQYF
cdr3_nt: TGCAGTGCTAGGGCCGGGACAGCCGACTACGAGCAGTACTTC
clone_size: many
v_call: TRBV20-1
j_call: TRBJ2-7
d_call: TRBD1

cdr3_aa: CASSPRDGGYYGYTF
cdr3_nt: TGTGCCAGCTCACCCCGGGATGGGGGCTACTATGGCTACACCTTC
clone_size: .
v_call: TRBV18
j_call: TRBJ1-2
d_call: .

cdr3_aa: CASAFRFTGELFF
cdr3_nt: TGTGCCAGCGCCTTCAGATTCACCGGGGAGCTGTTTTTT
clone_size: .
v_call: TRBV27
j_call: TRBJ2-2
d_call: .

cdr3_aa: CASSWVRGDTEAFF
cdr3_nt: TGTGCCAGCAGCTGGGTAAGGGGCGACACTGAAGCTTTCTTT
clone_size: .
v_call: TRBV5-6
j_call: TRBJ1-1
d_call: .

cdr3_aa: CASGIGASHGAYEQYF
cdr3_nt: TGTGCCAGCGGAATTGGGGCGTCCCATGGGGCCTACGAGCAGTACTTC
clone_size: .
v_call: TRBV5-5
j_call: TRBJ2-7
d_call: .

cdr3_aa: CASSLDSDLVF
cdr3_nt: TGTGCCAGCAGTCTGGACAGCGACCTAGTCTTC
clone_size: .
v_call: TRBV2
j_call: TRBJ2-1
d_call: .

cdr3_aa: CASSRKRLQPSSYEQYF
cdr3_nt: TGTGCCAGCAGCCGCAAACGCCTCCAGCCAAGCTCCTACGAGCAGTACTTC
clone_size: .
v_call: TRBV7-3
j_call: TRBJ2-7
d_call: .

cdr3_aa: CASSYENTGELFF
cdr3_nt: TGTGCCAGCAGTTATGAGAACACCGGGGAGCTGTTTTTT
clone_size: .
v_call: TRBV6-2/TRBV6-3
j_call: TRBJ2-2
d_call: .

cdr3_aa: CASSLVGSGSYNEQFF
cdr3_nt: TGTGCCAGCAGCTTGGTTGGTAGCGGGTCCTACAATGAGCAGTTCTTC
clone_size: .
v_call: TRBV5-4
j_call: TRBJ2-1
d_call: TRBD2

cdr3_aa: CASSSLGGDEQYF
cdr3_nt: TGTGCCAGCAGCTCGTTAGGGGGAGACGAGCAGTACTTC
clone_size: .
v_call: TRBV7-9
j_call: TRBJ2-7
d_call: .

cdr3_aa: CASSAYNERYF
cdr3_nt: TGTGCCAGCAGTGCATACAACGAGCGGTACTTC
clone_size: .
v_call: TRBV6-2/TRBV6-3
j_call: TRBJ2-7
d_call: .

cdr3_aa: CASSRTGFEQYF
cdr3_nt: TGTGCCAGCAGCCGGACGGGATTTGAGCAGTACTTC
clone_size: many
v_call: TRBV7-9
j_call: TRBJ2-7
d_call: .

cdr3_aa: CASSLTPAGFGPTFSTDTQYF
cdr3_nt: TGTGCCAGCAGCTTAACCCCAGCGGGCTTCGGCCCCACCTTTAGCACAGATACGCAGTATTTT
clone_size: many
v_call: TRBV7-3
j_call: TRBJ2-3
d_call: .

cdr3_aa: CASSQAAIAGGGDTQYF
cdr3_nt: TGCGCCAGCAGCCAAGCTGCAATAGCGGGGGGGGGAGATACGCAGTATTTT
clone_size: many
v_call: TRBV4-3
j_call: TRBJ2-3
d_call: TRBD2

cdr3_aa: CASSLKGSEQFF
cdr3_nt: TGTGCCAGCAGCTTAAAAGGGTCTGAGCAGTTCTTC
clone_size: .
v_call: TRBV7-3
j_call: TRBJ2-1
d_call: .

cdr3_aa: CSARASGGQETQYF
cdr3_nt: TGCAGTGCTAGAGCGAGCGGGGGGCAAGAGACCCAGTACTTC
clone_size: .
v_call: TRBV20-1
j_call: TRBJ2-5
d_call: TRBD2

cdr3_aa: CASSENLEQPQHF
cdr3_nt: TGTGCCAGCAGTGAAAACTTGGAACAGCCCCAGCATTTT
clone_size: .
v_call: TRBV6-1
j_call: TRBJ1-5
d_call: .

cdr3_aa: CASSLGLAGAVSTDTQYF
cdr3_nt: TGTGCCAGCAGCTTAGGGCTAGCGGGGGCCGTAAGCACAGATACGCAGTATTTT
clone_size: few
v_call: TRBV7-2
j_call: TRBJ2-3
d_call: TRBD2

cdr3_aa: CASSSQRYEQFF
cdr3_nt: TGTGCCAGCAGCTCGCAGCGGTATGAGCAGTTCTTC
clone_size: .
v_call: TRBV7-2
j_call: TRBJ2-1
d_call: .

cdr3_aa: CASSEAGTNGYTF
cdr3_nt: TGTGCCAGCAGTGAAGCCGGGACTAATGGCTACACCTTC
clone_size: many
v_call: TRBV6-1
j_call: TRBJ1-2
d_call: .

cdr3_aa: CAWSTGVYNEQFF
cdr3_nt: TGTGCCTGGAGCACAGGGGTATACAATGAGCAGTTCTTC
clone_size: .
v_call: TRBV30
j_call: TRBJ2-1
d_call: TRBD1

cdr3_aa: CASSFKLGEQYF
cdr3_nt: TGTGCCAGCAGTTTCAAACTTGGCGAGCAGTACTTC
clone_size: .
v_call: TRBV12-3/TRBV12-4
j_call: TRBJ2-7
d_call: .

cdr3_aa: CASSSRRREFTDTQYF
cdr3_nt: TGTGCCAGCAGCTCGAGGAGGCGGGAGTTCACAGATACGCAGTATTTT
clone_size: many
v_call: TRBV13
j_call: TRBJ2-3
d_call: TRBD2

cdr3_aa: CASSQELASMNTEAFF
cdr3_nt: TGTGCCAGCAGCCAAGAGTTGGCCAGCATGAACACTGAAGCTTTCTTT
clone_size: .
v_call: TRBV14
j_call: TRBJ1-1
d_call: .

cdr3_aa: CSARVTGGKGISGNTIYF
cdr3_nt: TGCAGTGCTAGAGTGACAGGTGGTAAAGGAATTTCTGGAAACACCATATATTTT
clone_size: few
v_call: TRBV20-1
j_call: TRBJ1-3
d_call: .

cdr3_aa: CAWMVLGGTSGGSSYNEQFF
cdr3_nt: TGTGCCTGGATGGTGCTCGGGGGTACTAGCGGGGGTTCCTCCTACAATGAGCAGTTCTTC
clone_size: many
v_call: TRBV30
j_call: TRBJ2-1
d_call: TRBD2

cdr3_aa: CASSPSLAAGGYTF
cdr3_nt: TGTGCCAGCAGCCCGAGTCTGGCTGCAGGCGGCTACACCTTC
clone_size: .
v_call: TRBV11-2
j_call: TRBJ1-2
d_call: .

cdr3_aa: CASSLYRTGGRGYTF
cdr3_nt: TGTGCCAGCAGTTTATATCGGACGGGGGGCCGTGGCTACACCTTC
clone_size: .
v_call: TRBV27
j_call: TRBJ1-2
d_call: .

cdr3_aa: CASSGRSDGYTF
cdr3_nt: TGCGCCAGCAGCGGGAGGAGCGATGGCTACACCTTC
clone_size: many
v_call: TRBV5-1
j_call: TRBJ1-2
d_call: .

cdr3_aa: CASSVAGVTTGELFF
cdr3_nt: TGTGCCAGCAGCGTAGCGGGGGTGACCACCGGGGAGCTGTTTTTT
clone_size: few
v_call: TRBV9
j_call: TRBJ2-2
d_call: .

cdr3_aa: CSAREETQYF
cdr3_nt: TGCAGTGCTAGGGAAGAGACCCAGTACTTC
clone_size: many
v_call: TRBV20-1
j_call: TRBJ2-5
d_call: .

cdr3_aa: CSLRDRFYNEQFF
cdr3_nt: TGCAGCCTGAGGGACAGGTTCTACAATGAGCAGTTCTTC
clone_size: many
v_call: TRBV29-1
j_call: TRBJ2-1
d_call: TRBD1

cdr3_aa: CASSGRGGYGYTF
cdr3_nt: TGTGCCAGCTCGGGGAGGGGTGGCTATGGCTACACCTTC
clone_size: few
v_call: TRBV18
j_call: TRBJ1-2
d_call: .

cdr3_aa: CAISGQERGQETQYF
cdr3_nt: TGTGCCATCAGTGGCCAGGAGCGGGGCCAAGAGACCCAGTACTTC
clone_size: many
v_call: TRBV10-3
j_call: TRBJ2-5
d_call: TRBD2

cdr3_aa: CASSYQDGRRAQRTEAFF
cdr3_nt: TGTGCCAGCAGTTACCAAGATGGGCGGAGAGCCCAGAGGACTGAAGCTTTCTTT
clone_size: many
v_call: TRBV6-2/TRBV6-3
j_call: TRBJ1-1
d_call: .

cdr3_aa: CASSPRTDSNTGELFF
cdr3_nt: TGTGCCAGCAGCCCGCGGACGGATTCGAACACCGGGGAGCTGTTTTTT
clone_size: many
v_call: TRBV7-2
j_call: TRBJ2-2
d_call: .

cdr3_aa: CASSHERTYNEQFF
cdr3_nt: TGTGCCAGCAGTCACGAAAGGACCTACAATGAGCAGTTCTTC
clone_size: once
v_call: TRBV6-6
j_call: TRBJ2-1
d_call: .

cdr3_aa: CASSPQTGMTFQYF
cdr3_nt: TGTGCCAGCAGCCCCCAGACAGGAATGACCTTTCAGTACTTC
clone_size: .
v_call: TRBV7-2
j_call: TRBJ2-7
d_call: .

cdr3_aa: CASSFGQGVNTEAFF
cdr3_nt: TGTGCCAGCAGCTTTGGACAGGGGGTGAACACTGAAGCTTTCTTT
clone_size: many
v_call: TRBV5-5
j_call: TRBJ1-1
d_call: TRBD1

cdr3_aa: CASSRRPGQPSGANVRTF
cdr3_nt: TGTGCCAGCAGCCGGCGACCGGGACAGCCTTCTGGGGCCAACGTCCGGACTTTC
clone_size: .
v_call: TRBV14
j_call: TRBJ2-6
d_call: TRBD1

cdr3_aa: CSARDVIGTGNSPLHF
cdr3_nt: TGCAGTGCTAGAGATGTCATCGGGACAGGGAATTCACCCCTCCACTTT
clone_size: many
v_call: TRBV20-1
j_call: TRBJ1-6
d_call: TRBD1

cdr3_aa: CASSSFLGQSSYGYTF
cdr3_nt: TGTGCCAGCAGCTCTTTCCTCGGACAGTCCAGCTATGGCTACACCTTC
clone_size: .
v_call: TRBV7-2
j_call: TRBJ1-2
d_call: .

cdr3_aa: CASSGDRFTDTQYF
cdr3_nt: TGTGCCAGCAGTGGGGACAGGTTCACAGATACGCAGTATTTT
clone_size: many
v_call: TRBV7-2
j_call: TRBJ2-3
d_call: TRBD1

cdr3_aa: CSALVGGGRMNTEAFF
cdr3_nt: TGCAGCGCCTTAGTTGGCGGGGGACGAATGAACACTGAAGCTTTCTTT
clone_size: many
v_call: TRBV29-1
j_call: TRBJ1-1
d_call: .

cdr3_aa: CSVEKASGGQYF
cdr3_nt: TGCAGCGTTGAAAAGGCTAGCGGGGGGCAGTATTTT
clone_size: many
v_call: TRBV29-1
j_call: TRBJ2-3
d_call: TRBD2

cdr3_aa: CASSEDRNEQYF
cdr3_nt: TGTGCCAGCAGTGAGGACAGAAACGAGCAGTACTTC
clone_size: many
v_call: TRBV2
j_call: TRBJ2-7
d_call: .

cdr3_aa: CSAGPQGDEQYF
cdr3_nt: TGCAGTGCTGGCCCTCAGGGAGACGAGCAGTACTTC
clone_size: many
v_call: TRBV20-1
j_call: TRBJ2-7
d_call: .